What follows describes a single T cell receptor (beta chain). What it binds is unknown. The record originates from a study of beta chain features in type 1 diabetes. Study-wide context: The patients were much like the healthy donors in age, gender and cell yields. Investigators examined around 98 million sorted cells across all samples.

Germline V CDR1 and CDR2: DFQATT, SNEGSKA (reference sequence). CDR3 length: 10 amino acids. The V end was cut by 4 bases, the J end by 6 bases, with 6 bases between. Sequenced material consisted of expressed TCRB transcripts (all of the isolated RNA was reverse transcribed). Millions of reads, on average, came from each naive, central memory and regulatory T cell sample. Sequencing used immunoSEQ multiplex PCR; TCRdb keeps in-frame clones, though not all of them. Of 300,000 to 400,000 clones listed, around 9.7% are singletons. Whole-study findings and limits: High TCR expression in some cells could lead to their over-representation in cDNA sequencing. All four CD4+ subsets from Type 1 diabetes patients carried moderately but significantly shorter TCRB CDR3s.

The TCR originated in a man younger than 40 with type 1 diabetes. The J gene is TRBJ1-1, the V gene TRBV20-1; no firm D call. Sequencing was performed on central memory CD4+ T cells from blood. CDR3 sequence (DNA): TGCAGTGCTACTGCGCCTGAAGCTTTCTTT. It is translated as CSATAPEAFF.